The 32 T cell receptor beta chains in this list originate from one sample, sequenced in a study of T cell responses to AZD1222 COVID-19 vaccine. Profiled with immunoSEQ multiplex PCR; TCRdb holds only in-frame clones, not every one. The data contain about 96,000 clones, around 90% of them seen just once; the ten biggest clones take up about 25%. The sequences come from peripheral blood, collected on day 0 of AZD1222 vaccination. The receptors shown here come from an adult in good health.

The chain employs TRBV4-2 and TRBJ2-3; D unresolved. Germline CDR1 is LGHNA and CDR2 is YNFKEQ. The CDR3 covers 17 residues. V gave up 0 bases and J gave up 0 bases, with 13 bases separating them. The CDR3 DNA reads TGTGCCAGCAGCCAAGATCCGGACGGAGCTAGCACAGATACGCAGTATTTT. Amino acids: CASSQDPDGASTDTQYF.

The chain links TRBV27 to TRBJ1-4; tentative D call: TRBD1 (5 bases). The germline V gene has CDR1 MNHEY and CDR2 SMNVEV (reference sequence). V lost 3 bases and J lost 7, with 15 bases in between. The CDR3 extends over 15 amino acids. The CDR3 DNA is TGTGCCAGCAGTTTGGGGGTATTGGGAGGTGAAAAACTGTTTTTT. Encoded protein: CASSLGVLGGEKLFF.

The chain combines TRBV3-1 (or the pseudogene TRBV3-2) with TRBJ2-7, with 9 bases lining up with TRBD2. CDR3 length equals 15 residues. V was clipped by 0 bases and J by 5 bases; unmatched bases: 5. Germline values: CDR1 LGHDT, CDR2 YNNKEL (reference sequence). The CDR3 bases are TGTGCCAGCAGCCAAGATCCCCTAGCGGGAAACGAGCAGTACTTC. Translation: CASSQDPLAGNEQYF.

The chain uses TRBV29-1 and TRBJ2-7; a weak D match, TRBD2 (5 bases). The CDR3 length is 12 residues. Germline CDR1 reads SQVTM; CDR2 reads ANQGSEA. V gave up 7 bases and J gave up 3 bases, with 13 bases separating them. The CDR3 protein is CSATTSNYEQYF. CDR3 nucleotide sequence: TGCAGCGCCACAACTAGTAACTACGAGCAGTACTTC.

J is TRBJ1-2 and V is TRBV4-3, with D hard to call. Germline lookup yields CDR1 LGHNA and CDR2 YSLEER. V was trimmed by 1 base and J by 4 bases, leaving 13 bases between them. This CDR3 region has 15 residues. The CDR3 loop is CASSQASGGFYGYTF. Here the CDR3 DNA reads TGCGCCAGCAGCCAAGCCTCGGGCGGCTTCTATGGCTACACCTTC.

This clone was observed a single time. V usage is TRBV27 and J usage is TRBJ1-1; D is uncertain. The CDR3 runs 14 residues. V was pared by 5 bases and J by 5 bases, with 15 bases between. In germline, CDR1 is MNHEY, CDR2 SMNVEV (reference sequence). Here the CDR3 DNA reads TGTGCCAGCAGTAGGGCCGGTTCGTGGACTGAAGCTTTCTTT. This codes for CASSRAGSWTEAFF.

The chain has TRBV6-2 or TRBV6-3 and TRBJ2-5, with no clear D. Per germline, CDR1 MNHEY and CDR2 SVGEGT. The CDR3 is 13 amino acids. V was clipped by 2 bases and J by 7 bases, with 11 bases between them. In DNA, the CDR3 is TGTGCCAGCAGTTACCCTTCAACGGGGACCCAGTACTTC. Its translation is CASSYPSTGTQYF.

This clone was detected a few times. The gene calls are TRBV9 and TRBJ2-7; 10 bases line up with TRBD2. This CDR3 is 16 amino acids long. Looked up from germline, CDR1 is SGDLS and CDR2 is YYNGEE. The J segment lost 4 bases and the V segment lost 0 bases, leaving 7 bases of the junction unmatched. CDR3 loop: CASSVGLAGEIYEQYF. DNA of the CDR3: TGTGCCAGCAGCGTAGGGCTAGCGGGAGAGATATACGAGCAGTACTTC.

This chain connects TRBV12-3 or TRBV12-4 to TRBJ2-2; D not certain. The V gene lost 3 bases and the J gene lost 7 bases, with 9 bases spanning the gap. The CDR3 extends over 13 amino acids. The CDR3 region is CASSFSGIGELFF. The CDR3 DNA follows: TGTGCCAGCAGTTTTTCGGGTATCGGGGAGCTGTTTTTT.

The J gene is TRBJ2-1, the V gene TRBV7-3; 9 bases are a match to TRBD1. Looked up from germline, CDR1 is SGHTA and CDR2 is FQGTGA. The CDR3 is 15 amino acids. J was trimmed by 8 bases and V by 4 bases; bases with no gene match: 9. This CDR3 is CASSSQGALRDEQFF. For the CDR3, the DNA is TGTGCCAGCAGCTCACAGGGGGCGTTGCGCGATGAGCAGTTCTTC.

This clone was detected only once. The chain combines TRBV7-3 with TRBJ2-2; a possible D gene is TRBD2 (6 bases). This CDR3 is built from 15 residues. Germline V gene data show CDR1 as SGHTA and CDR2 as FQGTGA. Trimming cost V 2 bases and J 0 bases, with 7 bases left between them. The CDR3 is CASSLGGTNTGELFF. The CDR3 DNA is TGTGCCAGCAGCTTAGGCGGGACGAACACCGGGGAGCTGTTTTTT.

This chain joins TRBV5-4 and TRBJ2-5; 8 bases match TRBD2. Per the germline V gene, CDR1 is SGHNT and CDR2 is YYREEE (reference sequence). This CDR3 comprises 14 residues. V trimming: 4 bases; J trimming: 5 bases; junction bases outside the gene matches: 7. CDR3 in amino acids: CASSQSGSEETQYF. CDR3 DNA: TGTGCCAGCAGCCAAAGCGGGAGTGAGGAGACCCAGTACTTC.

This chain connects TRBV28 to TRBJ2-6; TRBD2 agrees at 7 bases. With V trimmed by 3 bases and J by 4 bases, 3 bases remained unmatched. Germline CDR1 and CDR2: MDHEN and SYDVKM. The CDR3 runs to 15 residues. The CDR3 region has the DNA TGTGCCAGCAGTTTCGGGGGGTCCGGGGCCAACGTCCTGACTTTC. It specifies CASSFGGSGANVLTF.

This rearrangement joins TRBV10-3 to TRBJ1-2, with no clear D. Germline loops: CDR1 ENHRY, CDR2 SYGVKD. V gave up 2 bases and J gave up 1 base, with 5 bases separating them. CDR3 size: 13 residues. The CDR3 protein is CAISETDNYGYTF. As DNA, the CDR3 is TGTGCCATCAGTGAGACGGATAACTATGGCTACACCTTC.

CDR3 nucleotide sequence: TGCGCCAGCAGTCCTGGACAGGGGCGCAATGAGCAGTTCTTC. It encodes CASSPGQGRNEQFF. The V gene is TRBV5-1, the J gene TRBJ2-1; 9 bases line up with TRBD1. Germline V CDR1 and CDR2: SGHRS, YFSETQ. CDR3 length: 14 residues. J was trimmed by 6 bases and V by 5 bases; bases with no gene match: 6.

The chain combines TRBV23-1 with TRBJ2-7, with D possibly matching TRBD1 (7 bases). TRBV23-1 carries the ORF label, with uncertain function. Trimming pared 4 bases from V and 1 base from J, leaving 23 bases between. This CDR3 has 18 residues. The CDR3: CASSRATGRRGRSYEQYF. The CDR3, as DNA: TGCGCCAGCAGTCGCGCGACAGGGAGGAGGGGGCGATCCTACGAGCAGTACTTC.

The chain recombines TRBV19 with TRBJ1-4; D remains ambiguous. This CDR3 contains 14 residues. The germline CDR1 and CDR2 sequences are LNHDA and SQIVND (reference sequence). The V and J ends lost 8 bases and 4 bases respectively, with 14 bases between them. The CDR3 sequence: CASSPPGDNEKLFF. CDR3 bases: TGTGCCAGTTCCCCCCCCGGGGATAATGAAAAACTGTTTTTT.

This clone has a single count. The chain uses TRBV6-6 and TRBJ1-3, with TRBD1 identical over 9 bases. V dropped 5 bases and J dropped 3; count of bases not matched to a gene: 2. Germline lookup yields CDR1 MNHNY and CDR2 SVGAGI (reference sequence). The CDR3 covers 14 residues. The CDR3 region is CASSPGQGGNTIYF. The DNA of the CDR3 is TGTGCCAGCAGTCCGGGACAGGGTGGAAACACCATATATTTT.

This clone came up once. The rearrangement joins TRBV7-2 to TRBJ2-5; D is perhaps TRBD2 (5 bases). Germline CDR1 SGHTA, CDR2 FQGNSA. The length of the CDR3 is 13 residues. Trimming removed 8 bases at V and 5 bases at J, with 15 bases between. CDR3 sequence reads: CASGLRVMETQYF. CDR3 nucleotides: TGTGCCAGCGGCCTGCGGGTCATGGAGACCCAGTACTTC.

The V call is TRBV6-5, the J call TRBJ1-1; D not certain. Germline V gene sequence: CDR1 MNHEY, CDR2 SVGAGI. With 8 bases removed from V and 2 bases from J, the gap between germline ends came to 12 bases. The CDR3 is 13 residues long. CDR3 in DNA: TGTGCCAGCGTCTCCCCCCAAAACACTGAAGCTTTCTTT. Amino acids: CASVSPQNTEAFF.

The chain links TRBV27 to TRBJ2-3, with D uncertain. V gave up 4 bases and J gave up 4 bases, with 12 bases separating them. Germline V gene lookup returns CDR1 MNHEY and CDR2 SMNVEV (reference sequence). CDR3 length: 14 residues. This CDR3 reads CASSSSGWADTQYF. CDR3 nucleotides: TGTGCCAGCAGTTCTAGTGGCTGGGCAGATACGCAGTATTTT.

The rearrangement uses TRBV6-1 and TRBJ2-1; TRBD2 is a possible D gene (6 bases). The germline V gene has CDR1 MNHNS and CDR2 SASEGT. V was shortened by 1 base and J by 4 bases, with 11 bases between the two germline ends. CDR3 size: 15 residues. CDR3 sequence (DNA): TGTGCCAGCAGTGAAGGGACGGGGGAATACAATGAGCAGTTCTTC. This codes for CASSEGTGEYNEQFF.

The chain recombines TRBV28 with TRBJ1-4, with 7 nucleotides matching TRBD1. V lost 6 bases to trimming and J lost 8 bases; unmatched junction nucleotides: 9. This CDR3 has 14 residues. Germline V gives CDR1 MDHEN, CDR2 SYDVKM. In DNA form, the CDR3 reads TGTGCCAGCAGATCAAACAGGGGAGGGGAAAAACTGTTTTTT. Amino acids: CASRSNRGGEKLFF.

V gene TRBV4-1 combines with J gene TRBJ1-1, with 8 bases that match TRBD1. The CDR3 runs to 15 residues. J gave up 8 bases and V 3 bases, and 11 bases lay outside the gene matches. Germline CDR1 MGHRA, CDR2 YSYEKL. The CDR3 is CASSQGQARGGEAFF. The CDR3 nucleotides read TGCGCCAGCAGCCAGGGACAGGCGAGGGGGGGGGAAGCTTTCTTT.

The chain couples TRBV15 to TRBJ1-5, with D uncertain. Trimming shortened V by 1 base and J by 1 base, and 5 bases separated the two germline ends. Germline V CDR1 and CDR2: LNHNV, YYDKDF (reference sequence). The CDR3 length is 14 residues. In DNA, the CDR3 is TGTGCCACCAGCAGAGTTCAGAGCAATCAGCCCCAGCATTTT. It specifies CATSRVQSNQPQHF.

The rearrangement joins TRBV4-3 to TRBJ2-3; possibly TRBD1 or TRBD2 for D (6 bases each). Trimming shortened V by 0 bases and J by 8 bases, and 12 bases separated the two germline ends. This CDR3 is built from 14 residues. Germline V gives CDR1 LGHNA, CDR2 YSLEER. CDR3 sequence reads: CASSQEWGRGTQYF. For the CDR3, the DNA is TGCGCCAGCAGCCAAGAGTGGGGGCGGGGTACGCAGTATTTT.

CDR3 coding DNA: TGTGCCAGCAGTTACCGGACGGGTCCTTTGAACACCGGGGAGCTGTTTTTT. It yields the protein CASSYRTGPLNTGELFF. V gene TRBV6-2 or TRBV6-3 combines with J gene TRBJ2-2; unclear D gene. There are 17 residues in the CDR3. The germline V gene encodes CDR1 MNHEY and CDR2 SVGEGT. V dropped 2 bases and J dropped 1 base, with 14 bases sitting between them.

The chain is built from TRBV29-1 and TRBJ1-1; D might be TRBD1 (6 bases). Germline lookup yields CDR1 SQVTM and CDR2 ANQGSEA. Between the trimmed V and J ends, which lost 3 bases and 0 bases, there was a span of 11 bases. The CDR3 loop spans 14 amino acids. CDR3 region: CSVDTGSVNTEAFF. DNA for the CDR3: TGCAGCGTTGACACAGGGAGCGTGAACACTGAAGCTTTCTTT.

The rearrangement joins TRBV7-8 to TRBJ2-4; D ambiguous. CDR1 is SGHVS and CDR2 is FQNEAQ in the germline V gene. CDR3 size: 14 residues. Between the trimmed V and J ends, which lost 0 bases and 7 bases, there was a span of 10 bases. The CDR3, as DNA: TGTGCCAGCAGCTTAGCAGTGGAAGCCAACATTCAGTACTTC. It encodes CASSLAVEANIQYF.

This chain joins TRBV28 and TRBJ2-7; D call uncertain. V shed 3 bases and J shed 3 bases, with 21 bases lying between them. Germline values: CDR1 MDHEN, CDR2 SYDVKM. The CDR3 extends over 17 amino acids. The CDR3 DNA reads TGTGCCAGCAGTTTCTCCGCCGGGTCCTGGATAAGCTACGAGCAGTACTTC. As protein: CASSFSAGSWISYEQYF.

The genes are TRBV6-5 and TRBJ1-3, with no clear D. The CDR3 contains 14 residues. V was pared by 4 bases and J by 3 bases, with 10 bases between. Per the germline V gene, CDR1 is MNHEY and CDR2 is SVGAGI. The CDR3 region has the DNA TGTGCCAGCAGTTTAGATGAAGTTGGAAACACCATATATTTT. Encoded protein: CASSLDEVGNTIYF.

This clone was picked up one time. The chain employs TRBV4-1 and TRBJ2-2; the D is unclear. CDR3 length equals 13 residues. Germline values: CDR1 MGHRA, CDR2 YSYEKL. V was trimmed by 3 bases and J by 6 bases, leaving 8 bases between them. Here the CDR3 DNA reads TGCGCCAGCAGCCATCTCCGGTCCGGGGAGCTGTTTTTT. Amino acid sequence: CASSHLRSGELFF.